The 16 T cell receptor beta chains in this list originate from one sample, sequenced in a study of cytomegalovirus exposure and HLA in healthy donors (dated by TCRdb to the late 2010s). Receptor amplification or capture employed the immunoSEQ multiplex PCR assay. The multiplex PCR relied on a mix of 60 forward primers for TCR Vbeta segments and 13 reverse primers for TCR Jbeta segments. TCRdb provides this immuneACCESS table in a form limited to in-frame rearrangements. Some clones are lacking; in checked studies, under half of them reflect an unresolved V gene, and why the rest are absent is not known. The table for this sample lists 150,000 to 160,000 clones; about 70% of them were counted only once. The top ten hold approximately 2.8% of the sample. Source material: PBMCs. Receptors were obtained from a man between 18 and 35 years old in good health and CMV-seronegative.

V and J are TRBV4-2 and TRBJ1-6, with D possibly TRBD1 on 6 matching bases. The CDR3 length is 14 residues. With 0 bases removed from V and 10 bases from J, the gap between germline ends came to 10 bases. The germline CDR1 and CDR2 sequences are LGHNA and YNFKEQ. Here the CDR3 DNA reads TGTGCCAGCAGCCAAGAACGAGGGGGATCACCCCTCCACTTT. Amino acid sequence: CASSQERGGSPLHF.

This chain uses TRBV5-5 with TRBJ2-2, with TRBD1 as a possible D gene (6 bases). There are 17 residues in the CDR3. CDR1 is SGHKS, CDR2 YYEKEE, per germline (reference sequence). Deletions cut 0 bases from V and 3 bases from J, with 15 bases between. The CDR3 nucleotides are TGTGCCAGCAGCTTGGGCCCCCTCAGGGGTGACACCGGGGAGCTGTTTTTT. Translating gives CASSLGPLRGDTGELFF.

V usage is TRBV16 and J usage is TRBJ1-5; 8 bases agree with TRBD1. The CDR3 has 14 amino acids. Germline V gives CDR1 KGHSY, CDR2 FQNENV. With 2 bases clipped from V and 5 bases from J, the junction kept 2 bases outside the gene matches. CDR3 sequence: CASSQDRGDQPQHF. The DNA for the CDR3 is TGTGCCAGCAGCCAAGACAGGGGCGATCAGCCCCAGCATTTT. Full variable domain (rest looked up from reference TRBV16 and TRBJ1-5): GEEVAQTPKHLVRGEGQKAKLYCAPIKGHSYVFWYQQVLKNEFKFLISFQNENVFDETGMPKERFSAKCLPNSPCSLEIQATKLEDSAVYFCASSQDRGDQPQHFGDGTRLSIL.

This chain connects TRBV5-1 to TRBJ2-5, with TRBD2 matching 11 bases. V lost 4 bases and J lost 0; bases outside the gene matches: 5. CDR1 SGHRS and CDR2 YFSETQ come from the germline V gene. There are 16 residues in the CDR3. The CDR3 loop is CASSTPSGGYQETQYF. CDR3 DNA: TGCGCCAGCAGCACCCCTAGCGGGGGGTACCAAGAGACCCAGTACTTC.

This clone was observed once. V is TRBV29-1 and J is TRBJ1-2, with a weak D call TRBD1 (5 bases). CDR1 and CDR2 from the germline V gene are SQVTM and ANQGSEA. The V gene lost 7 bases and the J gene lost 6 bases, with 18 bases spanning the gap. CDR3 length: 13 amino acids. CDR3 region: CSGGGYGRNGYTF. CDR3 nucleotide sequence: TGCAGCGGGGGGGGGTACGGTCGGAATGGCTACACCTTC. The full variable domain, completed using reference TRBV29-1 and TRBJ1-2, is SAVISQKPSRDICQRGTSLTIQCQVDSQVTMMFWYRQQPGQSLTLIATANQGSEATYESGFVIDKFPISRPNLTFSTLTVSNMSPEDSSIYLCSGGGYGRNGYTFGSGTRLTVV.

In its sample, this clone was seen a few times. DNA of the CDR3: TGTGCCAGCAGCCCCACAGGGGGGGCCTCCTACGAGCAGTACGTC. It codes for CASSPTGGASYEQYV. The V and J genes are TRBV6-5 and TRBJ2-7, with D possibly TRBD1 on 8 matching bases. Looked up from germline, CDR1 is MNHEY and CDR2 is SVGAGI. The CDR3 loop spans 15 amino acids. V lost 6 bases to trimming and J lost 0 bases, with 15 bases between them.

The genes are TRBV6-1 and TRBJ1-5; D ambiguous. Trimming left V 2 bases short and J 7 bases short, with 3 bases between. The CDR3 runs to 11 residues. Germline CDR1 and CDR2: MNHNS and SASEGT. In DNA form, the CDR3 reads TGTGCCAGCAGTGAACTACAGCCCCAGCATTTT. Protein product: CASSELQPQHF.

There are a few counts of this clone. The V call is TRBV7-2, the J call TRBJ2-1, with 8 positions matching TRBD2. CDR1 is SGHTA and CDR2 is FQGNSA in the germline V gene. V lost 2 bases and J lost 10; bases outside the gene matches: 10. The CDR3 runs 15 residues. CDR3: CASSLTAGGLYEQFF. The CDR3, as DNA: TGTGCCAGCAGCTTAACGGCGGGGGGCCTCTACGAGCAGTTCTTC.

The CDR3 is CASSNRGGRNEQFF. CDR3 in DNA: TGTGCCAGCAGCAACCGCGGGGGCCGGAATGAGCAGTTCTTC. This sequence joins TRBV21-1 and TRBJ2-1; TRBD2 is taken as the D call from the table, unchecked against the DNA. TRBV21-1 represents a pseudogene. The CDR3 has 14 amino acids.

The chain is built from TRBV7-8 and TRBJ2-5, with TRBD1 as a possible D gene (6 bases). The CDR3 extends over 16 amino acids. The germline V gene has CDR1 SGHVS and CDR2 FQNEAQ. Trimming stripped 6 bases from V and 0 bases from J, with 17 bases between. The CDR3 nucleotides are TGTGCCAGCAGATCAAGCAGGGGAAGGCACCAAGAGACCCAGTACTTC. Residues: CASRSSRGRHQETQYF.

The gene calls are TRBV5-6 and TRBJ1-1; D call uncertain. Looked up from germline, CDR1 is SGHDT and CDR2 is YYEEEE. This CDR3 is 15 amino acids long. V lost 1 base to trimming and J lost 0 bases, with 10 bases between them. The CDR3 loop is CASSLPGLMNTEAFF. The DNA of the CDR3 is TGTGCCAGCAGCTTGCCGGGTCTCATGAACACTGAAGCTTTCTTT.

The chain combines TRBV9 with TRBJ2-3, with 7 bases that match TRBD1. Germline loops: CDR1 SGDLS, CDR2 YYNGEE. CDR3 length: 23 residues. The trim removed 4 bases at V and 4 bases at J, leaving 33 bases unmatched. The CDR3 DNA is TGTGCCAGCAGCCCTACGTTGGGTCCTGGACAGGCTGGAAGGGGCCTTCGGGCAGATACGCAGTATTTT. Translating gives CASSPTLGPGQAGRGLRADTQYF.

The J gene is TRBJ1-1, the V gene TRBV5-1; possible D gene TRBD1, 5 bases. This CDR3 region has 14 residues. Trimming took off 2 bases at V and 1 base at J, with 9 bases between the two ends. Looked up from germline, CDR1 is SGHRS and CDR2 is YFSETQ. The CDR3 protein is CASSFAGRNTEAFF. CDR3 bases: TGCGCCAGCAGCTTCGCAGGGCGGAACACTGAAGCTTTCTTT. Full variable domain (missing parts from reference TRBV5-1 and TRBJ1-1): KAGVTQTPRYLIKTRGQQVTLSCSPISGHRSVSWYQQTPGQGLQFLFEYFSETQRNKGNFPGRFSGRQFSNSRSEMNVSTLELGDSALYLCASSFAGRNTEAFFGQGTRLTVV.

The V and J genes are TRBV19 and TRBJ2-7, with 9 bases fitting TRBD1. The CDR3 length is 15 residues. V was clipped by 11 bases and J by 4 bases; unmatched bases: 15. Germline values: CDR1 LNHDA, CDR2 SQIVND (reference sequence). CDR3 amino acids: CARNPNRDRAYEQYF. In DNA form, the CDR3 reads TGTGCCCGAAACCCTAACCGGGACAGGGCATACGAGCAGTACTTC.

V and J are TRBV2 and TRBJ1-1, with D unresolved. CDR3 length equals 15 residues. Trimming left V 2 bases short and J 5 bases short, with 15 bases between. CDR1 is SNHLY, CDR2 FYNNEI, per germline. This CDR3 is CASSEFPSPGTEAFF. In DNA, the CDR3 is TGTGCCAGCAGTGAATTTCCTAGTCCTGGGACTGAAGCTTTCTTT. Supplemented by reference TRBV2 and TRBJ1-1, the full variable domain reads EPEVTQTPSHQVTQMGQEVILRCVPISNHLYFYWYRQILGQKVEFLVSFYNNEISEKSEIFDDQFSVERPDGSNFTLKIRSTKLEDSAMYFCASSEFPSPGTEAFFGQGTRLTVV.

This sequence joins TRBV7-9 and TRBJ1-5; 12 nucleotides match TRBD1. This CDR3 has 19 residues. Germline CDR1 SEHNR, CDR2 FQNEAQ (reference sequence). Losses at the gene ends were 5 bases for V and 0 bases for J; bases not matched to a gene: 11. The CDR3 here is CASSRDRGQGSYSNQPQHF. CDR3 in DNA: TGTGCCAGCAGCCGGGACAGGGGGCAAGGTTCATATAGCAATCAGCCCCAGCATTTT.